A selection of T cell receptor beta chains follows, all from one sample in a study of Ad26.COV2.S vaccination and SARS-CoV-2 variants. Generated by immunoSEQ multiplex PCR, the TCRdb table keeps only in-frame clones and is missing some. Among 300,000 to 400,000 clones, around 86% were seen once, and the ten largest hold roughly 3.2%. The source was peripheral blood, collected in a trial of Ad26.COV2.S vaccine versus placebo. These receptors were obtained from a person between 18 and 60 years old who received the Ad26.COV2.S COVID-19 vaccine or a placebo. CDR3s include the opening cysteine and the closing phenylalanine or tryptophan. Each record gives: V gene, clone size, D gene, J gene, CDR3 protein, CDR3 DNA. The D gene is left open where the match is weak. Clone size, where shown, is once, few, many, or a class for clones that have expanded.

TRBV4-3,-,-,TRBJ2-6,CASSQYTTGANVLTF,TGCGCCAGCAGCCAATACACTACTGGGGCCAACGTCCTGACTTTC
TRBV30,-,-,TRBJ1-1,CAWSSPVLGGLRAFF,TGTGCCTGGAGTTCCCCGGTTCTCGGAGGTCTCCGGGCTTTCTTT
TRBV28,once,-,TRBJ1-2,CASSLWELNYGYTF,TGTGCCAGCAGTTTATGGGAACTTAACTATGGCTACACCTTC
TRBV15,-,-,TRBJ2-2,CATSREGTGELFF,TGTGCCACCAGCAGAGAGGGCACCGGGGAGCTGTTTTTT
TRBV30,-,TRBD2,TRBJ2-7,CAWSGVGGSSYEQYF,TGTGCCTGGAGTGGGGTCGGGGGGAGCTCCTACGAGCAGTACTTC
TRBV9,-,-,TRBJ1-2,CASSPPDRLAGYTF,TGTGCCAGCAGCCCCCCCGACCGTCTGGCTGGCTACACCTTC
TRBV5-5,-,-,TRBJ1-2,CASSIGPNYGYTF,TGTGCCAGCAGCATAGGCCCTAACTATGGCTACACCTTC
TRBV3-1/TRBV3-2,-,TRBD2,TRBJ2-5,CASSQTSGGETQYF,TGTGCCAGCAGCCAAACTAGCGGGGGCGAGACCCAGTACTTC
TRBV9,-,-,TRBJ2-1,CASSVGGGEQFF,TGTGCCAGCAGCGTTGGAGGGGGCGAGCAGTTCTTC
TRBV5-1,-,TRBD1,TRBJ1-4,CASSPQGATTNEKLFF,TGCGCCAGCAGCCCTCAGGGGGCGACGACTAATGAAAAACTGTTTTTT
TRBV4-1,-,-,TRBJ1-4,CASSQAFISMGGSGKLFF,TGCGCCAGCAGCCAAGCTTTTATTTCGATGGGGGGGTCGGGGAAACTGTTTTTT
TRBV6-5,few,-,TRBJ2-1,CASSPRTARDEQFF,TGTGCCAGCAGTCCCCGGACAGCTAGGGATGAGCAGTTCTTC
TRBV2,-,-,TRBJ2-3,CASSSGTRGHSDTQYF,TGTGCCAGCAGTAGCGGGACCCGGGGACATTCGGATACGCAGTATTTT
TRBV27,-,-,TRBJ1-3,CASSLSSSSGNTIYF,TGTGCCAGCAGTTTATCAAGTAGCTCTGGAAACACCATATATTTT
TRBV7-6,-,-,TRBJ2-2,CASSLGGHDTGELFF,TGTGCCAGCAGCTTAGGGGGGCACGACACCGGGGAGCTGTTTTTT
TRBV11-2,few,-,TRBJ1-3,CASSLGSDSGNTIYF,TGTGCCAGCAGCTTAGGTTCCGACTCTGGAAACACCATATATTTT
TRBV4-1,once,TRBD1,TRBJ2-3,CASSRTGLADTQYF,TGCGCCAGCAGCCGGACAGGGCTTGCAGATACGCAGTATTTT
TRBV10-3,-,-,TRBJ2-1,CAISGEGTTSYNEQFF,TGTGCCATCAGTGGGGAAGGGACGACCTCCTACAATGAGCAGTTCTTC